The clone carrying this TCR beta chain appeared a few times. This sample was included in a study of blood T cell repertoires in COVID-19. CDR1 is LNHNV, CDR2 YYDKDF, per germline (reference sequence). V shed 1 base and J 1 base; nucleotides not matched to a gene: 4. The CDR3 has 15 residues. The data were produced by immunoSEQ multiplex PCR, yet TCRdb's version contains in-frame clones alone and is incomplete. The profile shows some 120,000 clones, roughly 76% of them singletons. Sequencing was carried out using peripheral blood. The chain carries TRBV15 and TRBJ2-7, with 7 positions matching TRBD1. The TCR comes from a human donor in a cohort sampled during active COVID-19. The CDR3 loop is CATSRGQGWSYEQYF. In DNA form, the CDR3 reads TGTGCCACCAGCAGAGGACAGGGTTGGTCCTACGAGCAGTACTTC.